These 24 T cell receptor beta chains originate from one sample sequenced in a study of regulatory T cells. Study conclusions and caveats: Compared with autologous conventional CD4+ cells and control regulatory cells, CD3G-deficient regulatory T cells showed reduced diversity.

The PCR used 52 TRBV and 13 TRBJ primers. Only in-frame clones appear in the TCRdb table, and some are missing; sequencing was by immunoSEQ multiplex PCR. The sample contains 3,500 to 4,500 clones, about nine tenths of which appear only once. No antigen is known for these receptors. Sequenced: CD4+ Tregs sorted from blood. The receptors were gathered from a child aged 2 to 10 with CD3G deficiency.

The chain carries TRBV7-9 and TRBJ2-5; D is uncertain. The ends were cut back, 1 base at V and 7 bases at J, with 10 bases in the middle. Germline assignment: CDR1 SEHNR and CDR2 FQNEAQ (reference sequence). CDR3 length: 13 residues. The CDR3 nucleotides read TGTGCCAGCAGCTTAGAAGGGTCGGGGACCCAGTACTTC. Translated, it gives CASSLEGSGTQYF.

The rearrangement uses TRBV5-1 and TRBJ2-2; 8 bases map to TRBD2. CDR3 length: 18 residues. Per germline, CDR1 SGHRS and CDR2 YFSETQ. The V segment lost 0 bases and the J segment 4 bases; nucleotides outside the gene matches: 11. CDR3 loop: CASSLGNSGIRSTGELFF. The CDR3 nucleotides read TGCGCCAGCAGCTTGGGTAATAGCGGGATTCGGTCCACCGGGGAGCTGTTTTTT.

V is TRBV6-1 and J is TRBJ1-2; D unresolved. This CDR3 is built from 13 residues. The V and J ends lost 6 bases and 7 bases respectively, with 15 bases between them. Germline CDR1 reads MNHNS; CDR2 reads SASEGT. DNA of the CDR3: TGTGCCAGCAGGCGAGACCCTCCCATTGGCTACACCTTC. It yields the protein CASRRDPPIGYTF.

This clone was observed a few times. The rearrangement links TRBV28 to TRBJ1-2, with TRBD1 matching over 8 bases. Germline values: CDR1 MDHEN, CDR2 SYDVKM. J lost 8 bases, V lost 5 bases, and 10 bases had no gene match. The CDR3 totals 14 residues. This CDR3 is CASSRLGQGRGYTF. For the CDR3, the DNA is TGTGCCAGCAGTCGTCTTGGACAGGGTAGAGGCTACACCTTC.

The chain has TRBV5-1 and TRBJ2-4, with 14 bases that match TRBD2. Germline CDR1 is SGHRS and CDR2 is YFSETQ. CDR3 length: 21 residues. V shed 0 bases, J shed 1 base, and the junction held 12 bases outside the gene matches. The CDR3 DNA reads TGCGCCAGCAGCTTGGCCTCTTCCGGGACTAGCGGGAGAAGCGCCAAAAACATTCAGTACTTC. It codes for CASSLASSGTSGRSAKNIQYF.

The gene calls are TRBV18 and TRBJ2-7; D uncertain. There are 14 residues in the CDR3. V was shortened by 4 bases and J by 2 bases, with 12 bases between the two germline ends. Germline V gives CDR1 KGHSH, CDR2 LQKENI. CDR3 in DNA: TGTGCCAGCTCACTAACTCCAGGAACCTACGAGCAGTACTTC. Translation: CASSLTPGTYEQYF.

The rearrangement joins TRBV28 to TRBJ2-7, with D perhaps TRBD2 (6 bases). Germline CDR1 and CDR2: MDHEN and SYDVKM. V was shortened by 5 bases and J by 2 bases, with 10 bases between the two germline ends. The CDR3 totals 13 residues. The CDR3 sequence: CASSPGLTYEQYF. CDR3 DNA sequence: TGTGCCAGCAGTCCGGGACTTACCTACGAGCAGTACTTC.

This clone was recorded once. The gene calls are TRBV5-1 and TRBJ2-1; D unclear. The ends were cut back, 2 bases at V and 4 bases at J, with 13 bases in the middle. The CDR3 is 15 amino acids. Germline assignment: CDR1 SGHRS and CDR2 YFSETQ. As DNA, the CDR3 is TGCGCCAGCAGCTTAGGCACCGCCCCTTACAATGAGCAGTTCTTC. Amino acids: CASSLGTAPYNEQFF. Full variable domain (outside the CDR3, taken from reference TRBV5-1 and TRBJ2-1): KAGVTQTPRYLIKTRGQQVTLSCSPISGHRSVSWYQQTPGQGLQFLFEYFSETQRNKGNFPGRFSGRQFSNSRSEMNVSTLELGDSALYLCASSLGTAPYNEQFFGPGTRLTVL.

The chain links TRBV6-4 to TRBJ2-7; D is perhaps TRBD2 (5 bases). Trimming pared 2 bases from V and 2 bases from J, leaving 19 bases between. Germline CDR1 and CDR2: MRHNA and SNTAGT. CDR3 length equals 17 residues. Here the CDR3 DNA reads TGTGCCAGCAGTGACGGAAGTTGGAGGTGTTTCACCTACGAGCAGTACTTC. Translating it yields CASSDGSWRCFTYEQYF.

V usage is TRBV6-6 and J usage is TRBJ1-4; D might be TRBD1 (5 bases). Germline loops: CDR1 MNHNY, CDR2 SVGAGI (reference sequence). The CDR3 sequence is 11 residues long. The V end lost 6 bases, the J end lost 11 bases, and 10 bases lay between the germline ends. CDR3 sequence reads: CASSGGGKLFF. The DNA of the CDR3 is TGTGCCAGCAGCGGGGGGGGGAAACTGTTTTTT.

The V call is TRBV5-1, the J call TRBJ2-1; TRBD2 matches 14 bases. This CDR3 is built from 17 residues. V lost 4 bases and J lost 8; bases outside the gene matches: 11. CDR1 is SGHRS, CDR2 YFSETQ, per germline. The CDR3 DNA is TGCGCCAGCAGCCGTACCTTGGGACTAGCGGGAGTCGATGAGCAGTTCTTC. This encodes CASSRTLGLAGVDEQFF.

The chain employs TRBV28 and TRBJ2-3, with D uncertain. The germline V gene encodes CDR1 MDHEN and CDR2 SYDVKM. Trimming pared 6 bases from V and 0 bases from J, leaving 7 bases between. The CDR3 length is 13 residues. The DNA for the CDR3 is TGTGCCAGCAGCCTTATTAGCACAGATACGCAGTATTTT. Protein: CASSLISTDTQYF.

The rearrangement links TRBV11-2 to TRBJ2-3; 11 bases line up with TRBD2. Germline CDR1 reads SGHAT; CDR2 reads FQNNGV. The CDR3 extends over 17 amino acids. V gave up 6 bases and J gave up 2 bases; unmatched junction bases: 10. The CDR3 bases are TGTGCCAGCAGTATAACCCCGGGACTAGCGGTCACAGATACGCAGTATTTT. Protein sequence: CASSITPGLAVTDTQYF.

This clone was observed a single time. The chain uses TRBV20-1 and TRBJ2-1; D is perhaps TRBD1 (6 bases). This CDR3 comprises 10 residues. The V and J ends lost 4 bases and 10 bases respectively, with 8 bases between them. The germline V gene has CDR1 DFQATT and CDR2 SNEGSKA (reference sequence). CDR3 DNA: TGCAGTGCTATGAGGGGGGAGCAGTTCTTC. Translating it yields CSAMRGEQFF.

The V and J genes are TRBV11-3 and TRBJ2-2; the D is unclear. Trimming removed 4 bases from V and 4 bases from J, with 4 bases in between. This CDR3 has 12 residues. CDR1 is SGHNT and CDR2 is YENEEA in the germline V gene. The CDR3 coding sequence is TGTGCCAGCAGCTCCGCCACCGGGGAGCTGTTTTTT. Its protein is CASSSATGELFF.

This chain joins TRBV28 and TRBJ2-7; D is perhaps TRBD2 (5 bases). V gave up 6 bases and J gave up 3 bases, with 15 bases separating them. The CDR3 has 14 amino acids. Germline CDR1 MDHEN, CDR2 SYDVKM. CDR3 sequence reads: CASSRFPRVYEQYF. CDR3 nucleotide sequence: TGTGCCAGCAGCCGGTTCCCGCGGGTCTACGAGCAGTACTTC.

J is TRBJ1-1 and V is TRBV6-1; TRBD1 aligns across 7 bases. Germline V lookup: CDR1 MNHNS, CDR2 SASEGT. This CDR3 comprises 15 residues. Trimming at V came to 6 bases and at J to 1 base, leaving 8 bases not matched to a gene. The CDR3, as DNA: TGTGCCAGCAGCTCCAGGAGGGGGCAGAACACTGAAGCTTTCTTT. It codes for CASSSRRGQNTEAFF.

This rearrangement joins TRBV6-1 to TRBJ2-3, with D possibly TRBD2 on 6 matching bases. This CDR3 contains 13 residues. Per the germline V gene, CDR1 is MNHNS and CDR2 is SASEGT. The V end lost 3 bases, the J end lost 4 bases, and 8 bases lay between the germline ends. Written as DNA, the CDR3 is TGTGCCAGCAGTGACGGGAGTGCAGATACGCAGTATTTT. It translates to CASSDGSADTQYF.

The DNA for the CDR3 is TGTGCCAGCAGCCGGACAGGGCAAGGCGGGGAGCTGTTTTTT. Translated, it gives CASSRTGQGGELFF. J is TRBJ2-2 and V is TRBV7-9; 8 nucleotides line up with TRBD1. Germline V lookup: CDR1 SEHNR, CDR2 FQNEAQ (reference sequence). This CDR3 is 14 amino acids long. V lost 5 bases, J lost 7 bases, and 6 bases stayed unmatched.

CDR3 in amino acids: CASSFSIADTQYF. CDR3 bases: TGTGCCAGCAGCTTTAGTATCGCAGATACGCAGTATTTT. The chain uses TRBV7-6 and TRBJ2-3; the D is unclear. The CDR3 is made up of 13 amino acids. Trimming took off 3 bases at V and 4 bases at J, with 8 bases between the two ends. From germline, CDR1 is SGHVS and CDR2 FNYEAQ. The whole variable domain, remainder taken from reference TRBV7-6 and TRBJ2-3, is GAGVSQSPRYKVTKRGQDVALRCDPISGHVSLYWYRQALGQGPEFLTYFNYEAQQDKSGLPNDRFSAERPEGSISTLTIQRTEQRDSAMYRCASSFSIADTQYFGPGTRLTVL.

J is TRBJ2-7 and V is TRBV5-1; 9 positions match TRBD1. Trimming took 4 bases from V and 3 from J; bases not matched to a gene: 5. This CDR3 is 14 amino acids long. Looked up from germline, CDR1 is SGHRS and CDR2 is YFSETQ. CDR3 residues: CASSPQGAHYEQYF. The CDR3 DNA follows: TGCGCCAGCAGCCCACAGGGGGCCCACTACGAGCAGTACTTC.

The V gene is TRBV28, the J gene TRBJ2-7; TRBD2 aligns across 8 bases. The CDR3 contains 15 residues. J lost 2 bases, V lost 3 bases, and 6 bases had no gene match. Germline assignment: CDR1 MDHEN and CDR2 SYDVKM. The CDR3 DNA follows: TGTGCCAGCAGTTTGGGCGGGAGGCCCCCCTACGAGCAGTACTTC. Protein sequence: CASSLGGRPPYEQYF.

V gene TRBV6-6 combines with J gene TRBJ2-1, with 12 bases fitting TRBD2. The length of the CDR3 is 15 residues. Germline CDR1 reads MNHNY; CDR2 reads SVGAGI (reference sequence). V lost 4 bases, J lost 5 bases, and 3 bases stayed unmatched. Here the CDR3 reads CASSSRTSGNNEQFF. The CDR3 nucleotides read TGTGCCAGCAGTTCGCGGACTAGCGGGAACAATGAGCAGTTCTTC.

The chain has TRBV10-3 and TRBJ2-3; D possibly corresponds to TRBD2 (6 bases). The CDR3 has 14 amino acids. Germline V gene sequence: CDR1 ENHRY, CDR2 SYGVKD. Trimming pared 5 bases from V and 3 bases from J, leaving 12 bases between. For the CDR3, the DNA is TGTGCCATCAGTTCGAGGCTAGCGACAGATACGCAGTATTTT. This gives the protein CAISSRLATDTQYF.